Listed below are T cell receptor beta chains from one sample, sequenced in a study of blood T cell repertoires in COVID-19. Here immunoSEQ multiplex PCR was the method, and the copy in TCRdb shows in-frame clones only, minus some. The sample holds approximately 260,000 clones, 80% to 90% seen once. The specimen sequenced was PBMCs or T cells enriched from blood (not recorded which). Every receptor here comes from a woman in her fifties or sixties who had been exposed to COVID-19. Both conserved end residues are part of each CDR3. A D gene is named only where the DNA matches it firmly. Expanded clones are given a class, and other clones once, few, many or no size at all.

NA	TRBJ2-1	TRBV5-4	once	TGTGCCAGCAGCTCGCCGAGACAGGGTGTGGGAGGCAATGAGCAGTTCTTC	CASSSPRQGVGGNEQFF
NA	TRBJ2-1	TRBV24-1	NA	TGTGCCACCAGTTACGGGAATGAGCAGTTCTTC	CATSYGNEQFF
TRBD1	TRBJ1-5	TRBV18	NA	TGTGCCAGCTCACCCGTAGACAGGGATAATAAGCATTTT	CASSPVDRDNKHF
NA	TRBJ2-2	TRBV5-4	NA	TGTGCCAGCAGCTTGGGGCCGAACACCGGGGAGCTGTTTTTT	CASSLGPNTGELFF
NA	TRBJ1-2	TRBV6-5	NA	TGTGCCAGCAGTTACTCGACGACAAGTGAAGGCTACACCTTC	CASSYSTTSEGYTF
NA	TRBJ1-3	TRBV30	NA	TGTGCCTGGAGTCCCCCAGGGCTCTCTGGAAACACCATATATTTT	CAWSPPGLSGNTIYF
NA	TRBJ1-1	TRBV28	NA	TGTGCCAGCAGTTTAAGCTTCCAGGGGGCTTTCTTT	CASSLSFQGAFF
TRBD1	TRBJ1-5	TRBV19	NA	TGTGCCAGTAGGGAGGGACAGGGGAGCAATCAGCCCCAGCATTTT	CASREGQGSNQPQHF
NA	TRBJ1-5	TRBV29-1	NA	TGCAGCGTTGAAGATCCGGGGGGGCCCCAGCATTTT	CSVEDPGGPQHF
NA	TRBJ1-1	TRBV11-2	NA	TGTGCCAGCAGCCGAGGGTCCTTTAACACTGAAGCTTTCTTT	CASSRGSFNTEAFF
NA	TRBJ1-4	TRBV5-8	NA	TGTGCCAGCAGCTGGGAGCCTCATGAAAAACTGTTTTTT	CASSWEPHEKLFF
NA	TRBJ1-5	TRBV7-2	few	TGTGCCAGCAGCTTATACCGGGACACCAATCAGCCCCAGCATTTT	CASSLYRDTNQPQHF
NA	TRBJ1-1	TRBV7-9	NA	TGTGCCAGCAGCCCCCCAACCCAGGGGTACACTGAAGCTTTCTTT	CASSPPTQGYTEAFF
NA	TRBJ2-5	TRBV11-2	NA	TGTGCCAGCAGCTTAGGTCTTGCAGGGAATGGGCAAGAGACCCAGTACTTC	CASSLGLAGNGQETQYF
TRBD1	TRBJ2-7	TRBV19	once	TGTGCCAGTAGTAACAGGGGAGTGTACGAGCAGTACTTC	CASSNRGVYEQYF
TRBD1	TRBJ2-2	TRBV7-9	NA	TGTGCCAGCAGCCTTCCCCGGACAGGGGACAACACCGGGGAGCTGTTTTTT	CASSLPRTGDNTGELFF
NA	TRBJ2-4	TRBV3-1/TRBV3-2	NA	TGTGCCAGCAGCCTTTCCGGGGAACGAAACATTCAGTACTTC	CASSLSGERNIQYF
TRBD1	TRBJ2-7	TRBV19	NA	TGTGCCAGTAGTAGAGACAGGGCCTACGAGCAGTACTTC	CASSRDRAYEQYF
TRBD2	TRBJ2-3	TRBV18	NA	TGTGCCAGCTCGCGACTAGCGGGGGGATCTAGCACAGATACGCAGTATTTT	CASSRLAGGSSTDTQYF
NA	TRBJ1-3	TRBV2	NA	TGTGCCAGCAGTTGGGGGGGGCGAAAAGGAAACACCATATATTTT	CASSWGGRKGNTIYF
TRBD1	TRBJ2-7	TRBV27	NA	TGTGCCAGCATAATGGACAGGGGAGGACGGGGCGAGCAGTACTTC	CASIMDRGGRGEQYF
TRBD1	TRBJ1-1	TRBV19	NA	TGTGCCAGTAGTATAGGACAGGGGTTCACTGAAGCTTTCTTT	CASSIGQGFTEAFF
NA	TRBJ1-2	TRBV14	NA	TGTGCCAGCAGCCAGAGACAGTTCTATGGCTACACCTTC	CASSQRQFYGYTF
TRBD1	TRBJ1-1	TRBV7-9	NA	TGTGCCAGCAGCTTCGGGACAGTGAACACTGAAGCTTTCTTT	CASSFGTVNTEAFF
TRBD1	TRBJ1-4	TRBV30	NA	TGTGCCTGGAGTGCCTCGGTGGACAGGGGGTTTCGGCGGGAAAAACTGTTTTTT	CAWSASVDRGFRREKLFF
TRBD2	TRBJ2-5	TRBV7-2	NA	TGTGCCAGCAACTCCCCGGGAGGGCCAGGAGAGACCCAGTACTTC	CASNSPGGPGETQYF
NA	TRBJ1-5	TRBV5-6	NA	TGTGCCAGCAGCTCTAGCCTGACAGGCGTTTATGTTCCCCAGCATTTT	CASSSSLTGVYVPQHF
NA	TRBJ1-1	TRBV12-3/TRBV12-4	few	TGTGCCAGCAGTTTAGAGAGGAAGACTGAAGCTTTCTTT	CASSLERKTEAFF
TRBD2	TRBJ2-3	TRBV11-2	NA	TGTGCCAGCAGCTTAGTGGTAGCGGGGGTAAGAAATACGCAGTATTTT	CASSLVVAGVRNTQYF
TRBD2	TRBJ2-5	TRBV3-1/TRBV3-2	NA	TGTGCCAGCAGCCAAATGATGGGGCAGGGAGGGAGCGGAGCCCAGTACTTC	CASSQMMGQGGSGAQYF
TRBD1	TRBJ2-1	TRBV10-3	NA	TGTGCCATCAGTGAGCTACCAGGGGGCGGTGAGCAGTTCTTC	CAISELPGGGEQFF
TRBD2	TRBJ2-7	TRBV11-2	NA	TGTGCCAGCAGTTTTTCTCCGGGGGGGTCCTACGAGCAGTACTTC	CASSFSPGGSYEQYF
TRBD1	TRBJ1-4	TRBV6-1	NA	TGTGCCAGCAGTGAAGCCCCGGGACAGGGTAATGAAAAACTGTTTTTT	CASSEAPGQGNEKLFF
NA	TRBJ2-2	TRBV6-1	NA	TGTGCCAGCAGTGAGCGAAGAGGGTTGGGCACCGGGGAGCTGTTTTTT	CASSERRGLGTGELFF
NA	TRBJ1-2	TRBV28	NA	TGTGCCAGCAGCAATAGACAGCCACTCTATGGCTACACCTTC	CASSNRQPLYGYTF
TRBD2	TRBJ2-1	TRBV11-3	once	TGTGCCAGCAGCTTAGATGACCTAGCGGGGGGAGGTGAGCAGTTCTTC	CASSLDDLAGGGEQFF
TRBD1	TRBJ1-2	TRBV7-9	NA	TGTGCCAGCAGCTTAGGGTACGGGGACAGGGACGCCGGCTACACCTTC	CASSLGYGDRDAGYTF
TRBD2	TRBJ2-1	TRBV19	NA	TGTGCCAGTGGCGGGGGTTACAATGAGCAGTTCTTC	CASGGGYNEQFF
NA	TRBJ2-3	TRBV3-1/TRBV3-2	NA	TGTGCCAGCAGCCTAGGGCCACAGGCAGACACGCAGTATTTT	CASSLGPQADTQYF
NA	TRBJ1-1	TRBV7-2	NA	TGTGCCAGCAGCTTAGGAGATCAAGCTTTCTTT	CASSLGDQAFF
TRBD1	TRBJ1-2	TRBV10-3	NA	TGTGCCATCACTGGGACAGGGAATAGCGGCTACACCTTC	CAITGTGNSGYTF
TRBD1	TRBJ1-1	TRBV4-1	once	TGCGCCAGCAGCCAAGGGACAGGGGGCGCGAGGTCTTTCTTT	CASSQGTGGARSFF
NA	TRBJ1-5	TRBV7-8	NA	TGTGCCAGCAGCCCACTTGAGGGAAATAGCAATCAGCCCCAGCATTTT	CASSPLEGNSNQPQHF
NA	TRBJ2-2	TRBV28	NA	TGTGCCAGCAGCGCGACAGGTCCGTCGAACACCGGGGAGCTGTTTTTT	CASSATGPSNTGELFF
NA	TRBJ2-1	TRBV7-9	NA	TGTGCCAGCAGCTTAGAACCAGGGGGGTCATACAATGAGCAGTTCTTC	CASSLEPGGSYNEQFF
NA	TRBJ2-1	TRBV11-2	NA	TGTGCCAGCAGCTCCGAGGGTAATGGGGTCCACAATGAGCAGTTCTTC	CASSSEGNGVHNEQFF
TRBD1	TRBJ2-1	TRBV6-4	few	TGTGCCAGCAGTGACGCAGGGGGCGAAGATAATGAGCAGTTCTTC	CASSDAGGEDNEQFF
TRBD2	TRBJ2-1	TRBV7-2	NA	TGTGCCAGCAGCTTAAGAAGCGGGGGGGCATTGTCCTACAATGAGCAGTTCTTC	CASSLRSGGALSYNEQFF
NA	TRBJ2-2	TRBV12-3/TRBV12-4	once	TGTGCCAACTCCGGGAACACCGGGGAGCTGTTTTTT	CANSGNTGELFF
NA	TRBJ2-5	TRBV5-1	NA	TGCGCCAGCAGCTTTTCTAGCGACCCGCAAGAGACCCAGTACTTC	CASSFSSDPQETQYF
NA	TRBJ2-5	TRBV29-1	once	TGCAGCGTTGGGAGGGCCCAAGAGACCCAGTACTTC	CSVGRAQETQYF
TRBD2	TRBJ2-2	TRBV2	NA	TGTGCCAGCAGCCTCCCGGGGGGGCGCGGCGGGGAGCTGTTTTTT	CASSLPGGRGGELFF
NA	TRBJ1-1	TRBV19	NA	TGTGCCAGTAGTGGTCAGGTCCCCCAGGCGGGAGCTTTCTTT	CASSGQVPQAGAFF
TRBD1	TRBJ1-2	TRBV2	once	TGTGCCAGCAGTGAAAGGACAGGTTCCACCTTC	CASSERTGSTF
NA	TRBJ1-5	TRBV2	NA	TGTGCCAGCAGTGTCAGAGGTTCGATGTCAGGGGCGCGAGGTCAGCAGCCCCAGCATTTT	CASSVRGSMSGARGQQPQHF
TRBD1	TRBJ2-5	TRBV6-5	NA	TGTGCCAGCAGAACAAAATACAGGGGCGCAGGGACCCAGTACTTC	CASRTKYRGAGTQYF
NA	TRBJ1-1	TRBV7-8	NA	TGTGCCAGCAGCTTAGCGGCGGAGTATTCAGGGACTGAAGCTTTCTTT	CASSLAAEYSGTEAFF
TRBD1	TRBJ1-1	TRBV9	NA	TGTGCCAGCAGGGGACAGGGGGAACTTGAAGCTTTCTTT	CASRGQGELEAFF
NA	TRBJ2-5	TRBV2	NA	TGTGCCAGTGGACTGTACCCCGGAGAGACCCAGTACTTC	CASGLYPGETQYF
TRBD1	TRBJ1-2	TRBV5-4	few	TGTGCCAGCAGCCCGGACAGGGCGACCACTTATGGCTACACCTTC	CASSPDRATTYGYTF